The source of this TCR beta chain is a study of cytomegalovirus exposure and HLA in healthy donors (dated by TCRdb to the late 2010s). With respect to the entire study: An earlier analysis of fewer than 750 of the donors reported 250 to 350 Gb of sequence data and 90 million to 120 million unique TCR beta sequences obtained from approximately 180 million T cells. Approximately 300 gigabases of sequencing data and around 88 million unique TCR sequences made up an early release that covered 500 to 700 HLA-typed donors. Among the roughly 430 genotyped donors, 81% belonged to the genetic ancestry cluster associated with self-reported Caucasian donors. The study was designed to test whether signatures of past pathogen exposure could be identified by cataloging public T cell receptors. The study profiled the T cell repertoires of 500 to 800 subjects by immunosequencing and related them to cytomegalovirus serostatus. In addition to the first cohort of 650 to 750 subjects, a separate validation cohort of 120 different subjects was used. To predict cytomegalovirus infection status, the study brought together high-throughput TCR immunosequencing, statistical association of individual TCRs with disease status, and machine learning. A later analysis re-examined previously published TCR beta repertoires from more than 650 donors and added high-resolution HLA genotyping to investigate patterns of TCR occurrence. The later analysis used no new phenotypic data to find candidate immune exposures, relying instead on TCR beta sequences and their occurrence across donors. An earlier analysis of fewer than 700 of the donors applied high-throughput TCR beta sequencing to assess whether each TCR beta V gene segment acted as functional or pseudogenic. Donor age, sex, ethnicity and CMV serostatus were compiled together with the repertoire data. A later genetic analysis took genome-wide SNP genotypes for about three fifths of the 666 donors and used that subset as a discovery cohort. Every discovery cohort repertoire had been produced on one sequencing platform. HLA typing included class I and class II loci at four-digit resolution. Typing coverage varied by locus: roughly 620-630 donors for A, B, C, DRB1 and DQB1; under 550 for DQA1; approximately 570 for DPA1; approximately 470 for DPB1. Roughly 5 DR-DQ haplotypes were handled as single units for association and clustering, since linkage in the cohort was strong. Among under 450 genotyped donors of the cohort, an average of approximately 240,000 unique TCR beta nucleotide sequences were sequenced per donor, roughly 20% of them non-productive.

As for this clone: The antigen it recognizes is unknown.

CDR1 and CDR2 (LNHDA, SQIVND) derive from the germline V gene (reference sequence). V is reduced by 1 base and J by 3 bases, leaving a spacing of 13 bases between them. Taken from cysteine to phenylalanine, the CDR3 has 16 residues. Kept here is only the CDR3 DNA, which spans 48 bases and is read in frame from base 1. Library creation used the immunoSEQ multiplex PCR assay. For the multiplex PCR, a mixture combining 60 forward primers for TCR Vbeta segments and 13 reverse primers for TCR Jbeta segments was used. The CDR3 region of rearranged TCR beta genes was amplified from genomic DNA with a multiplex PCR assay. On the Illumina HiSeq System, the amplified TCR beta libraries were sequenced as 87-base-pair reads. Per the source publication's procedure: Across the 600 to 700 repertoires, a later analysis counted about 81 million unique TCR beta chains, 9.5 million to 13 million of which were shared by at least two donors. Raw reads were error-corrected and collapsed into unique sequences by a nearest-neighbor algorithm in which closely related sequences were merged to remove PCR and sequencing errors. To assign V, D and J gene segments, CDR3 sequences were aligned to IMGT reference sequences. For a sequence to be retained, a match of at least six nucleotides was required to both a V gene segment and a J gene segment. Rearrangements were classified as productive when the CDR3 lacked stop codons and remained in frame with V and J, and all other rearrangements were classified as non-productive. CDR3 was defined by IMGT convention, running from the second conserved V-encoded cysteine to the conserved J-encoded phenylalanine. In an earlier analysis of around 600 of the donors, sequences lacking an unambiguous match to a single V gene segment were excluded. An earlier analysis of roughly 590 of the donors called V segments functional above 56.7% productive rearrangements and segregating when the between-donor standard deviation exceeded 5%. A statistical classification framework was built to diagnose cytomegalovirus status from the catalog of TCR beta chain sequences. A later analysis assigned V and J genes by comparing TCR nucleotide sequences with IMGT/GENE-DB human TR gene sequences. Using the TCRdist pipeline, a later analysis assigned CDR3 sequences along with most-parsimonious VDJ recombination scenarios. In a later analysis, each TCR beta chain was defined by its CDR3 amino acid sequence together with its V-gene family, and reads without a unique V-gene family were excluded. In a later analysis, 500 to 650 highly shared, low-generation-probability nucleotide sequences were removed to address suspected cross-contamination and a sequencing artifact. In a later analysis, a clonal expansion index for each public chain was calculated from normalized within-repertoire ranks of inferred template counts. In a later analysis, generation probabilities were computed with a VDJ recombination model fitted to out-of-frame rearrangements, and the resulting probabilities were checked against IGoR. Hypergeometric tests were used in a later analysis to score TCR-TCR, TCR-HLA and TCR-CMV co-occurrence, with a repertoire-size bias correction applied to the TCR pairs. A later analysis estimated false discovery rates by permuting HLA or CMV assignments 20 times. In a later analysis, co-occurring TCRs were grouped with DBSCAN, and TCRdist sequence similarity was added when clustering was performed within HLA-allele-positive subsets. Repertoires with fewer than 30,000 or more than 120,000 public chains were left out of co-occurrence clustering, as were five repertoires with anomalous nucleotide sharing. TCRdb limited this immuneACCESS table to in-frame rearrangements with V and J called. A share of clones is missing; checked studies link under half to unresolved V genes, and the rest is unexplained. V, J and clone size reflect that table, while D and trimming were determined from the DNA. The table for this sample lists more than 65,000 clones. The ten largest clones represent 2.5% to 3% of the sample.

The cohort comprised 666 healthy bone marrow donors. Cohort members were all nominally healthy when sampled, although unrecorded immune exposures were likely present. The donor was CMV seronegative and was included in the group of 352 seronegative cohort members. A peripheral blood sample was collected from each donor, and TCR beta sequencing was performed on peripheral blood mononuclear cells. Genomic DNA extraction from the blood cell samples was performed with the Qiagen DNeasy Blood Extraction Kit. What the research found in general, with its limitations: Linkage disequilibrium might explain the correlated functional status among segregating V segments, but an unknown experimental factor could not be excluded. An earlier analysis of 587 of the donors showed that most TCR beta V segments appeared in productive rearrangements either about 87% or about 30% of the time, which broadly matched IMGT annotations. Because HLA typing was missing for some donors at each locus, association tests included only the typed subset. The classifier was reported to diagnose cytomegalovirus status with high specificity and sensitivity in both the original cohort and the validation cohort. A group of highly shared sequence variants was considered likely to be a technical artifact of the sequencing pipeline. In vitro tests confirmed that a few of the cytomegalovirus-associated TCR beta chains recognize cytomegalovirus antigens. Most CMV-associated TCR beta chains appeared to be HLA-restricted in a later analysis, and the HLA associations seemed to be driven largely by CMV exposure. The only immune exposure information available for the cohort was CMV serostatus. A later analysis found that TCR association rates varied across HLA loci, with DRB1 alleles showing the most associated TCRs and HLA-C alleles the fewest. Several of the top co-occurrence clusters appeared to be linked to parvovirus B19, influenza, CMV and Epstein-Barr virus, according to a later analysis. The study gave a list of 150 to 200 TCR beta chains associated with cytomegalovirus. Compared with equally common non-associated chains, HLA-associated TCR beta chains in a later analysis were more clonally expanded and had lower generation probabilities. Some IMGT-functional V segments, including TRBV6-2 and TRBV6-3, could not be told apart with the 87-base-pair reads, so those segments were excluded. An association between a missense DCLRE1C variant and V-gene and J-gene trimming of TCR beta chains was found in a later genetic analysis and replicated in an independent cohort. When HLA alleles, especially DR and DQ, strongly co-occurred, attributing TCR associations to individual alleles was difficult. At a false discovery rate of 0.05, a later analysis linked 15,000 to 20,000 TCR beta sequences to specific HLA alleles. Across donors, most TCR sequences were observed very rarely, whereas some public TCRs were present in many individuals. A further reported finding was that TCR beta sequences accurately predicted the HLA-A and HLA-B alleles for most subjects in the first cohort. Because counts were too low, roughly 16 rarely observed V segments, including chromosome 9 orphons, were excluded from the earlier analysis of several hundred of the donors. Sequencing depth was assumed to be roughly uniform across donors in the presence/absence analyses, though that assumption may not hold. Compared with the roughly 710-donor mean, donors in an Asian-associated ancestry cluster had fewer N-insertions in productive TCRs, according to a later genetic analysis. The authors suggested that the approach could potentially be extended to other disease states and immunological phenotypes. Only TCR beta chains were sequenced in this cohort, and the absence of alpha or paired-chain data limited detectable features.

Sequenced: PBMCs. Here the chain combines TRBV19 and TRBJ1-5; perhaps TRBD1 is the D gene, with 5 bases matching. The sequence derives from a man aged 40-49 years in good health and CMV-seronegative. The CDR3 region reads CASSIAPGKANQPQHF. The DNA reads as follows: TGTGCCAGTAGTATAGCCCCAGGGAAGGCCAATCAGCCCCAGCATTTT.